Presented here are 30 T cell receptor beta chains from one specimen sequenced in a study of T cell responses to AZD1222 COVID-19 vaccine. Clones were read by immunoSEQ multiplex PCR, and TCRdb kept only the in-frame ones, dropping some. In the table there are around 180,000 clones, approximately 94% of which are singletons. The material was peripheral blood, obtained 28 days after the second AZD1222 dose. These TCRs come from an adult who received the AZD1222 COVID-19 vaccine.

The chain couples TRBV4-2 to TRBJ1-4; no clear D gene. The V gene lost 1 base and the J gene lost 0 bases, with 9 bases spanning the gap. Germline values: CDR1 LGHNA, CDR2 YNFKEQ. This CDR3 has 16 amino acids. For the CDR3, the DNA is TGTGCCAGCAGCCAAGCCGGACGGGCAACTAATGAAAAACTGTTTTTT. It codes for CASSQAGRATNEKLFF.

V gene TRBV19 combines with J gene TRBJ1-2; 7 nucleotides line up with TRBD1. CDR1 is LNHDA and CDR2 is SQIVND in the germline V gene (reference sequence). This CDR3 region has 13 residues. V lost 10 bases, J lost 10 bases, and 15 bases stayed unmatched. The CDR3 DNA sequence: TGTGCCACCACGAGCGGGACAGTAATTAACTACACCTTC. Translation: CATTSGTVINYTF. Complete variable domain (other parts from reference TRBV19 and TRBJ1-2): DGGITQSPKYLFRKEGQNVTLSCEQNLNHDAMYWYRQDPGQGLRLIYYSQIVNDFQKGDIAEGYSVSREKKESFPLTVTSAQKNPTAFYLCATTSGTVINYTFGSGTRLTVV.

V and J are TRBV27 and TRBJ2-5, with D perhaps TRBD1 (6 bases). The germline V gene encodes CDR1 MNHEY and CDR2 SMNVEV (reference sequence). The V and J ends lost 6 bases and 5 bases respectively, with 22 bases between them. CDR3 length: 16 residues. CDR3 coding DNA: TGTGCCAGCAGCGCGGAATTGGACAGCCGGGCGGAGACCCAGTACTTC. It yields the protein CASSAELDSRAETQYF.

V usage is TRBV12-5 and J usage is TRBJ1-4; no clear D. CDR1 LGHNT and CDR2 FRNRAP come from the germline V gene. V dropped 6 bases and J dropped 8 bases, with 22 bases sitting between them. The CDR3 spans 16 residues. The CDR3 sequence is CASGTSETGREEKLFF. Here the CDR3 DNA reads TGTGCTAGTGGAACATCAGAGACGGGGAGAGAGGAAAAACTGTTTTTT.

V and J are TRBV5-1 and TRBJ2-7; tentative D call: TRBD2 (5 bases). The V end was cut by 1 base, the J end by 4 bases, with 18 bases between. Germline V gene lookup returns CDR1 SGHRS and CDR2 YFSETQ. This CDR3 is built from 16 residues. In nucleotides, the CDR3 is TGCGCCAGCAGCTTGACCCCTTGGACTGCTTCATACGAGCAGTACTTC. Protein product: CASSLTPWTASYEQYF. The complete variable domain, with remaining parts taken from reference TRBV5-1 and TRBJ2-7, reads KAGVTQTPRYLIKTRGQQVTLSCSPISGHRSVSWYQQTPGQGLQFLFEYFSETQRNKGNFPGRFSGRQFSNSRSEMNVSTLELGDSALYLCASSLTPWTASYEQYFGPGTRLTVT.

The chain employs TRBV27 and TRBJ2-5; 10 nucleotides match TRBD2. The CDR3 totals 15 residues. Trimming removed 5 bases from V and 1 base from J; junction bases left unmatched: 4. Germline CDR1 is MNHEY and CDR2 is SMNVEV (reference sequence). The CDR3 nucleotides are TGTGCCAGCAGTAGGAGACTAGCGGGCCAAGAGACCCAGTACTTC. Translation gives CASSRRLAGQETQYF.

This chain links TRBV28 with TRBJ1-5; D perhaps matches TRBD1 (5 bases). This CDR3 spans 14 amino acids. The V gene's germline CDR1 is MDHEN and CDR2 SYDVKM. V was pared by 7 bases and J by 0 bases, with 10 bases between. The CDR3 DNA reads as TGTGCCAGCATCGGACATTATAGCAATCAGCCCCAGCATTTT. Amino acid sequence: CASIGHYSNQPQHF.

CDR3 amino acids: CASSGGRGSGLSNYGYTF. The CDR3 nucleotides read TGTGCCAGCAGCGGGGGACGTGGGTCAGGGTTAAGTAACTATGGCTACACCTTC. V is TRBV7-2 and J is TRBJ1-2, with a weak D call TRBD1 (5 bases). The germline gives CDR1 SGHTA, CDR2 FQGNSA. V shed 5 bases and J shed 1 base, with 23 bases lying between them. This CDR3 region has 18 residues.

The chain recombines TRBV28 with TRBJ2-7; tentatively, D is TRBD2 (6 bases). V was pared by 6 bases and J by 6 bases, with 12 bases between. Germline V CDR1 and CDR2: MDHEN, SYDVKM. The CDR3 is 12 amino acids. Here the CDR3 DNA reads TGTGCCAGCAGGGGAGGAGTGCCCGAGCAGTACTTC. Its translation is CASRGGVPEQYF.

The CDR3 DNA is TGCGCCAGCAGCCTGGGTAATGAGCAGTTCTTC. It encodes CASSLGNEQFF. The rearrangement links TRBV5-1 to TRBJ2-1; no firm D call. V lost 4 bases to trimming and J lost 7 bases, with 6 bases between them. This CDR3 has 11 amino acids. Germline loops: CDR1 SGHRS, CDR2 YFSETQ.

The gene calls are TRBV2 and TRBJ2-1; TRBD2 agrees at 9 bases. Germline V gene data show CDR1 as SNHLY and CDR2 as FYNNEI. J lost 9 bases, V lost 7 bases, and 19 bases had no gene match. This CDR3 spans 17 amino acids. CDR3 DNA: TGTGCCAGCACTTTATCTGGGGGGGGACTAGCCCGAACTGAGCAGTTCTTC. The encoded protein is CASTLSGGGLARTEQFF.

The rearrangement links TRBV20-1 to TRBJ2-3, with D possibly TRBD2 on 6 matching bases. The V gene's germline CDR1 is DFQATT and CDR2 SNEGSKA (reference sequence). CDR3 length: 14 amino acids. V lost 3 bases and J lost 2, with 12 bases in between. CDR3 bases: TGCAGTGCTAGTTTGGCGGGGCTCACAGATACGCAGTATTTT. It codes for CSASLAGLTDTQYF.

The rearrangement joins TRBV25-1 to TRBJ1-4; 7 positions match TRBD1. The V segment lost 7 bases and the J segment 6 bases; nucleotides outside the gene matches: 5. Per the germline V gene, CDR1 is MGHDK and CDR2 is SYGVNS. The CDR3 sequence is 13 residues long. The CDR3 region has the DNA TGTGCCAGCATGAGGGGGCTCTATGAAAAACTGTTTTTT. Protein product: CASMRGLYEKLFF.

The V and J genes are TRBV4-3 and TRBJ1-5; possibly TRBD1 for D (5 bases). Germline CDR1 LGHNA, CDR2 YSLEER. The V end was cut by 0 bases, the J end by 4 bases, with 16 bases between. The CDR3 runs 17 residues. The CDR3 spells CASSQDSVGRGNQPQHF. CDR3 nucleotides: TGCGCCAGCAGCCAAGATTCGGTTGGGAGGGGAAATCAGCCCCAGCATTTT.

This rearrangement joins TRBV27 to TRBJ1-1, with D uncertain. The ends were cut back, 2 bases at V and 1 base at J, with 8 bases in the middle. The CDR3 covers 14 residues. Germline CDR1 MNHEY, CDR2 SMNVEV (reference sequence). CDR3 protein: CASSLNPANTEAFF. In DNA form, the CDR3 reads TGTGCCAGCAGTTTAAACCCAGCGAACACTGAAGCTTTCTTT.

This clone turned up a few times. V gene TRBV6-5 combines with J gene TRBJ1-5, with D possibly matching TRBD1 (5 bases). Germline CDR1 reads MNHEY; CDR2 reads SVGAGI. The CDR3 sequence is 13 residues long. The V end lost 8 bases, the J end lost 3 bases, and 11 bases lay between the germline ends. The chain's CDR3 is CASRQFYNQPQHF. The DNA of the CDR3 is TGTGCCAGCCGACAGTTTTACAATCAGCCCCAGCATTTT.

The chain couples TRBV9 to TRBJ1-6; D uncertain. This CDR3 has 15 amino acids. The germline V and J ends were trimmed by 3 bases and 6 bases, with 13 bases remaining between them. Germline CDR1 SGDLS, CDR2 YYNGEE. CDR3 sequence: CASSEGSGPNSPLHF. In nucleotides, the CDR3 is TGTGCCAGCAGCGAAGGTTCCGGCCCTAATTCACCCCTCCACTTT.

This clone was counted once. The chain employs TRBV7-9 and TRBJ2-3; tentatively, D is TRBD2 (6 bases). CDR1 is SEHNR and CDR2 is FQNEAQ in the germline V gene (reference sequence). This CDR3 contains 16 residues. Trimming shortened V by 1 base and J by 2 bases, and 13 bases separated the two germline ends. CDR3 bases: TGTGCCAGCAGCTTAGAATTCGGGGGAATCACAGATACGCAGTATTTT. It is translated as CASSLEFGGITDTQYF. The complete variable domain, with remaining parts taken from reference TRBV7-9 and TRBJ2-3, reads DTGVSQNPRHKITKRGQNVTFRCDPISEHNRLYWYRQTLGQGPEFLTYFQNEAQLEKSRLLSDRFSAERPKGSFSTLEIQRTEQGDSAMYLCASSLEFGGITDTQYFGPGTRLTVL.

The V and J genes are TRBV4-1 and TRBJ1-3; D remains ambiguous. Trimming took off 1 base at V and 0 bases at J, with 7 bases between the two ends. Germline V gene sequence: CDR1 MGHRA, CDR2 YSYEKL. The CDR3 extends over 15 amino acids. The CDR3 nucleotides read TGCGCCAGCAGCCAAGCATCTGGCTCTGGAAACACCATATATTTT. The encoded protein is CASSQASGSGNTIYF.

The sample holds one count of this clone. The chain uses TRBV4-3 and TRBJ1-2, with D perhaps matching TRBD1 (5 bases). Trimming removed 4 bases from V and 5 bases from J, with 17 bases in between. This CDR3 comprises 15 residues. Germline CDR1 reads LGHNA; CDR2 reads YSLEER. Here the CDR3 reads CASSRSGESEYGYTF. CDR3 sequence (DNA): TGCGCCAGCAGCCGATCGGGGGAGTCGGAATATGGCTACACCTTC.

The J gene is TRBJ1-1, the V gene TRBV21-1; the tabulated D call, TRBD1, remains unverified against the DNA. TRBV21-1 is deemed a pseudogene. The CDR3 has 14 residues. The CDR3 here is CASSTTGVDTEAFF. DNA of the CDR3: TGTGCCAGCAGTACAACAGGGGTGGACACTGAAGCTTTCTTT.

The rearrangement uses TRBV13 and TRBJ1-4, with a possible D match to TRBD1 (5 bases). The CDR3 has 13 amino acids. V dropped 7 bases and J dropped 8 bases, with 14 bases sitting between them. CDR1 PRHDT and CDR2 FYEKMQ come from the germline V gene (reference sequence). CDR3 bases: TGTGCCAGCAACCGAGGGGTGGGCGAAAAACTGTTTTTT. Amino acids: CASNRGVGEKLFF.

The chain is built from TRBV5-1 and TRBJ2-5; D is uncertain. From germline, CDR1 is SGHRS and CDR2 YFSETQ. This CDR3 is 13 amino acids long. V lost 4 bases, J lost 3 bases, and 10 bases lay in between. CDR3 nucleotide sequence: TGCGCCAGCAGCCCCCGAGATAAAGAGACCCAGTACTTC. As protein: CASSPRDKETQYF.

The chain is built from TRBV15 and TRBJ2-5, with D maybe TRBD2 (7 bases). Germline V gene data show CDR1 as LNHNV and CDR2 as YYDKDF (reference sequence). This CDR3 region has 20 residues. Deletions cut 0 bases from V and 7 bases from J, with 30 bases between. CDR3: CATSRDVGGTSVGAYRTQYF. The CDR3 DNA reads TGTGCCACCAGCAGAGATGTCGGGGGGACATCCGTCGGGGCCTATCGGACCCAGTACTTC.

This sequence joins TRBV9 and TRBJ2-3; D might be TRBD2 (6 bases). The V end lost 4 bases, the J end lost 1 base, and 16 bases lay between the germline ends. This CDR3 comprises 16 residues. CDR1 is SGDLS, CDR2 YYNGEE, per germline. The CDR3 region is CASSYRGGDGTDTQYF. The CDR3 nucleotides read TGTGCCAGCAGCTACAGAGGAGGGGACGGCACAGATACGCAGTATTTT.

J is TRBJ1-1 and V is TRBV28, with 7 bases aligning to TRBD1. The V gene's germline CDR1 is MDHEN and CDR2 SYDVKM. V lost 5 bases to trimming and J lost 8 bases; unmatched junction nucleotides: 5. The CDR3 is made up of 12 amino acids. Here the CDR3 reads CASSLTGVEAFF. CDR3 coding DNA: TGTGCCAGCAGTCTTACAGGGGTAGAAGCTTTCTTT.

The rearrangement joins TRBV19 to TRBJ1-2; 10 bases are shared with TRBD1. The junction had 12 bases not matched to a gene; V was cut back by 4 bases and J by 7 bases. The CDR3 loop spans 16 amino acids. Germline CDR1 and CDR2: LNHDA and SQIVND (reference sequence). The chain's CDR3 is CASSTEPPDRGFGYTF. CDR3 sequence (DNA): TGTGCCAGTAGTACCGAACCCCCGGACAGGGGGTTTGGCTACACCTTC.

This clone was detected only once. CDR3 nucleotide sequence: TGCGCCAGCAGCCAAGATGGGGGACGGACCCTTCCCTTGAACACTGAAGCTTTCTTT. Translating it yields CASSQDGGRTLPLNTEAFF. V is TRBV4-3 and J is TRBJ1-1, with a possible D match to TRBD1 (5 bases). The CDR3 has 19 residues. Trimming took off 0 bases at V and 0 bases at J, with 20 bases between the two ends. Germline CDR1 LGHNA, CDR2 YSLEER.

The chain is built from TRBV6-1 and TRBJ2-1; D ambiguous. V shed 2 bases and J shed 0 bases, with 11 bases lying between them. CDR3 size: 16 residues. CDR1 is MNHNS and CDR2 is SASEGT in the germline V gene. The CDR3 spells CASSEHTWGSYNEQFF. CDR3 sequence (DNA): TGTGCCAGCAGTGAACATACCTGGGGCTCCTACAATGAGCAGTTCTTC.

The V and J genes are TRBV7-2 and TRBJ2-3; no reliable D call. V was pared by 5 bases and J by 2 bases, with 17 bases between. Per the germline V gene, CDR1 is SGHTA and CDR2 is FQGNSA. This CDR3 has 16 residues. The CDR3 spells CASSLPRVRPTDTQYF. The CDR3 DNA sequence: TGTGCCAGCAGCCTACCACGGGTAAGGCCCACAGATACGCAGTATTTT.